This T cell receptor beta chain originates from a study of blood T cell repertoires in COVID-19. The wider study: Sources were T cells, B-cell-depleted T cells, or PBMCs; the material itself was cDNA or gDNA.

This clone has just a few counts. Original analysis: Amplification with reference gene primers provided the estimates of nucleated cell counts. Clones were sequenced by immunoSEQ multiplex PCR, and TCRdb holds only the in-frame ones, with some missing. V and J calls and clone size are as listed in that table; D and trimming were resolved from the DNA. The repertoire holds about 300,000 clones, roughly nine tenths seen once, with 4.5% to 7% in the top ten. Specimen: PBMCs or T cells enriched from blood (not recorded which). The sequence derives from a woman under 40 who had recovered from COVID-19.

CDR3 residues: CASSLPGEPGNTIYF. For the CDR3, the DNA is TGTGCCAGCAGCTTGCCGGGAGAGCCGGGAAACACCATATATTTT. This chain links TRBV5-4 with TRBJ1-3; D gene ambiguous. The CDR3 has 15 amino acids. CDR1 and CDR2 (germline): SGHNT, YYREEE (reference sequence). With 1 base removed from V and 4 bases from J, the gap between germline ends came to 12 bases.